What follows is one TCR beta chain and its context. These data belong to a study of blood T cell repertoires in COVID-19. Germline V gives CDR1 SGDLS, CDR2 YYNGEE. CDR3 length: 11 residues. Trimming removed 3 bases at V and 8 bases at J, with 8 bases between. Data came from immunoSEQ multiplex PCR; TCRdb stores just in-frame clones and leaves some out. The sample shows hundreds of thousands of clones, approximately 80% of them seen only once. The TCR originated in a man under 40 with acute COVID-19. The sequenced sample consisted of PBMCs or T cells enriched from blood (not recorded which). The chain is built from TRBV9 and TRBJ1-2; the D gene is possibly TRBD1 (6 bases). The CDR3 sequence: CASSGRGGYTF. In DNA, the CDR3 is TGTGCCAGCAGCGGCAGGGGAGGCTACACCTTC.